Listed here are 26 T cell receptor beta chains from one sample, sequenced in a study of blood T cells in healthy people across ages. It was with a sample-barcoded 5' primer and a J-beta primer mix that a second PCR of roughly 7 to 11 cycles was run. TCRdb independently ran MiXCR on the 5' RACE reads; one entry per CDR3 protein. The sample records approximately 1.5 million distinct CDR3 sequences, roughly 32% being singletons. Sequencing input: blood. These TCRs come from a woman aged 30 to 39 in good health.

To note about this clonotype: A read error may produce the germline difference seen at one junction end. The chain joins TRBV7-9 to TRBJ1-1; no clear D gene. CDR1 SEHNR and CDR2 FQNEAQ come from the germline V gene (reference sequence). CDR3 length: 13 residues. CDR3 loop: CANSFDPNTEAFF. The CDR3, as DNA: TGTGCCAACAGCTTCGACCCGAACACTGAAGCTTTCTTT.

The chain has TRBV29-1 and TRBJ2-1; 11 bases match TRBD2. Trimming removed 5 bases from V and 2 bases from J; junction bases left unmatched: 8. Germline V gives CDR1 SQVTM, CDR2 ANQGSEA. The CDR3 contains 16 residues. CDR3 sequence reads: CSVKGLAETTYNEQFF. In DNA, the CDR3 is TGCAGCGTTAAGGGACTAGCGGAAACAACCTACAATGAGCAGTTCTTC.

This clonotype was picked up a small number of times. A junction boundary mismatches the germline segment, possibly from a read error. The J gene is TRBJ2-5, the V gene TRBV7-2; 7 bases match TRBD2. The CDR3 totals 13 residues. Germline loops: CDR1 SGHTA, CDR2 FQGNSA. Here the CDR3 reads CANSPAGQETQYF. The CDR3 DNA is TGTGCCAACAGCCCAGCGGGGCAAGAGACCCAGTACTTC.

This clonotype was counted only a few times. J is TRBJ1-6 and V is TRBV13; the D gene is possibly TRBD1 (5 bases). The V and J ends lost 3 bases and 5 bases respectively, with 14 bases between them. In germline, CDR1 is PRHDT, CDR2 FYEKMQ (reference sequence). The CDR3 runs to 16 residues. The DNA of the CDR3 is TGTGCCAGCAGCTTGGTTAGTGACAGAGATAATTCACCCCTCCACTTT. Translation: CASSLVSDRDNSPLHF.

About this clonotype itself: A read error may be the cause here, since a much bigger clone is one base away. CDR3 in DNA: TGCAGCGTTGAGGCAGCGGGCAACGTAAACTACGAGCAGTACTTC. Its protein is CSVEAAGNVNYEQYF. This chain uses TRBV29-1 with TRBJ2-7, with D tentatively TRBD2 (6 bases). CDR3 length equals 15 residues. CDR1 and CDR2 from the germline V gene are SQVTM and ANQGSEA. V was cut by 3 bases and J by 3 bases, with 18 bases left in between.

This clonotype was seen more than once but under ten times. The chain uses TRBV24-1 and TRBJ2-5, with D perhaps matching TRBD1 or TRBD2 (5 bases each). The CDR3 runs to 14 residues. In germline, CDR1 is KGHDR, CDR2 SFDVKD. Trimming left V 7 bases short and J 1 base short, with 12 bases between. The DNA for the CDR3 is TGTGCCACCAGCGACTCGGGACCCCAAGAGACCCAGTACTTC. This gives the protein CATSDSGPQETQYF.

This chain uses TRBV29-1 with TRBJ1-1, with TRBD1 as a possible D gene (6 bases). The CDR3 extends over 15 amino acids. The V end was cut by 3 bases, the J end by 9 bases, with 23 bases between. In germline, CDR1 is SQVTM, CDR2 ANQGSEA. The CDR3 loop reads CSVEGDGGQPLQAFF. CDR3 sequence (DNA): TGCAGCGTTGAGGGGGATGGTGGACAGCCACTCCAAGCTTTCTTT.

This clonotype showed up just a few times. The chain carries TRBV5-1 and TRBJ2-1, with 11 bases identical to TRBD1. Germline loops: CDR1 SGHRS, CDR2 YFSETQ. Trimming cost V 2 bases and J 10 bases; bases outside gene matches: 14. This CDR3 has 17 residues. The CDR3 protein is CASSFTFRDRGRREQFF. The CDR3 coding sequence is TGCGCCAGCAGCTTCACCTTTAGGGACAGGGGGAGGAGGGAGCAGTTCTTC.

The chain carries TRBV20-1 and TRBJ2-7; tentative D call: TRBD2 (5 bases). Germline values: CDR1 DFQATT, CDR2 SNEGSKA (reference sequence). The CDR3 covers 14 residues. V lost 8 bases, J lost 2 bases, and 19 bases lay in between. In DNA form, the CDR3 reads TGCAGTATTTCGTCCACGAGCGGTACCTACGAGCAGTACTTC. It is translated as CSISSTSGTYEQYF.

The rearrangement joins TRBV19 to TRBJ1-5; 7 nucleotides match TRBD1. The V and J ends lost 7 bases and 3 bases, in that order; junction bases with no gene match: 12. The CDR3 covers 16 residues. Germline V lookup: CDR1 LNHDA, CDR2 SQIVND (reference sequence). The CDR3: CASTTPPGQLNQPQHF. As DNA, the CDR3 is TGTGCCAGTACCACCCCCCCGGGACAGCTCAATCAGCCCCAGCATTTT.

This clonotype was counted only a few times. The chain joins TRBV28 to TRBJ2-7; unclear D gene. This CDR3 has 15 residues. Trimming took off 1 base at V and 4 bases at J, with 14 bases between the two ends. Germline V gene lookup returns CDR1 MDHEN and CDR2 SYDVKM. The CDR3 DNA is TGTGCCAGCAGTTTATCGGGTACTTTGGGGTACGAGCAGTACTTC. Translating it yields CASSLSGTLGYEQYF.

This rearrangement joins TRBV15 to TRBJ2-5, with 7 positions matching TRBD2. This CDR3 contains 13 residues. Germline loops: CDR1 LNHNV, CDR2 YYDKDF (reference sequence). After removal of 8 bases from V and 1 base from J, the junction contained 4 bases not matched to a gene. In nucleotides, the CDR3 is TGTGCCACCGTCGGGGGGAGCCAAGAGACCCAGTACTTC. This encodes CATVGGSQETQYF.

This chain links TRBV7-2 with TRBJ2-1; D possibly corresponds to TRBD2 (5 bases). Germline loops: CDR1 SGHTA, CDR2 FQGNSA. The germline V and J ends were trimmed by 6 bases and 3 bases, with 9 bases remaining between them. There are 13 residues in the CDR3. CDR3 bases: TGTGCCAGCAGTTTCGACTACTACAATGAGCAGTTCTTC. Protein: CASSFDYYNEQFF.

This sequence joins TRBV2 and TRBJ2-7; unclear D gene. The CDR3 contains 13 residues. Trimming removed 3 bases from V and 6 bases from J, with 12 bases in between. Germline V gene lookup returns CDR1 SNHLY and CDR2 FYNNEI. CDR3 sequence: CASSEVRMGEQYF. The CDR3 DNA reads TGTGCCAGCAGTGAGGTACGGATGGGCGAGCAGTACTTC.

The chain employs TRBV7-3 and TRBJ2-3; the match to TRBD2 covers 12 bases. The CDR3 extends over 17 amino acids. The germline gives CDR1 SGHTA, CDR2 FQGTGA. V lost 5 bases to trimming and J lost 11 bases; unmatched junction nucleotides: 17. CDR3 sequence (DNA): TGTGCCAGCAGCCTCGAAGGTTCTAGCGGGGGGGGCTCTAGGCAGTATTTT. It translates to CASSLEGSSGGGSRQYF.

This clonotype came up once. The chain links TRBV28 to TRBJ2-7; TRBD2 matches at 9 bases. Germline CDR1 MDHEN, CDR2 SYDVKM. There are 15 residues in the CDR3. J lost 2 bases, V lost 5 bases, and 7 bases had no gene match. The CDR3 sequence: CASSVNLAGPYEQYF. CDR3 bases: TGTGCCAGCAGTGTAAACCTAGCGGGGCCCTACGAGCAGTACTTC.

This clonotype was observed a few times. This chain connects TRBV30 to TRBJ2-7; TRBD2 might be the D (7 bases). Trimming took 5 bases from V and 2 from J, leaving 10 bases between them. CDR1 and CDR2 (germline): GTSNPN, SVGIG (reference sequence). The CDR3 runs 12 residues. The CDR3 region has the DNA TGTGCCTGGTTGGGGGGGCCCTACGAGCAGTACTTC. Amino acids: CAWLGGPYEQYF.

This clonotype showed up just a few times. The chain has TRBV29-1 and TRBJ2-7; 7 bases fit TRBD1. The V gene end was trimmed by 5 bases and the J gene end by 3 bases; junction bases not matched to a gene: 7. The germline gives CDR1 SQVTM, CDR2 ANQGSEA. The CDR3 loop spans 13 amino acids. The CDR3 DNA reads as TGCAGCGTTAGGACAGGAGATCACTACGAGCAGTACTTC. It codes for CSVRTGDHYEQYF.

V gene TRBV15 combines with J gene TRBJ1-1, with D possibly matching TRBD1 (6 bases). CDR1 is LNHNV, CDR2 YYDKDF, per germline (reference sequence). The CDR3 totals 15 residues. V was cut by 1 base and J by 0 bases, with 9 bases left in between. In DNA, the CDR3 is TGTGCCACCAGCAGAGGAGGACAGATGAACACTGAAGCTTTCTTT. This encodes CATSRGGQMNTEAFF.

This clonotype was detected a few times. The chain's CDR3 is CASSSPQHLTTNEKLFF. DNA for the CDR3: TGTGCCAGCAGCTCCCCACAACACCTGACAACTAATGAAAAACTGTTTTTT. The chain couples TRBV7-2 to TRBJ1-4, with D unclear. V lost 4 bases to trimming and J lost 0 bases, with 15 bases between them. The germline V gene has CDR1 SGHTA and CDR2 FQGNSA. This CDR3 has 17 amino acids.

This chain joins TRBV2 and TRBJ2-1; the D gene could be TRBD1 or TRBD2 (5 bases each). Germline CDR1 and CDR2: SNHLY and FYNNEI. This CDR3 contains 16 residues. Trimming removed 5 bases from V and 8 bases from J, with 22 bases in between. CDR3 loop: CASSTPDDVGRDEQFF. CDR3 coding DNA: TGTGCCAGCAGTACCCCAGACGACGTGGGGCGGGATGAGCAGTTCTTC.

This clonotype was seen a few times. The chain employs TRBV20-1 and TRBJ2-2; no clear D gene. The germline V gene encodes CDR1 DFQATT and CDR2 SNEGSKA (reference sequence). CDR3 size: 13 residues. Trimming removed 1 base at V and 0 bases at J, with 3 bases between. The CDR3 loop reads CSARVANTGELFF. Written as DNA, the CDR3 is TGCAGTGCTAGAGTCGCGAACACCGGGGAGCTGTTTTTT.

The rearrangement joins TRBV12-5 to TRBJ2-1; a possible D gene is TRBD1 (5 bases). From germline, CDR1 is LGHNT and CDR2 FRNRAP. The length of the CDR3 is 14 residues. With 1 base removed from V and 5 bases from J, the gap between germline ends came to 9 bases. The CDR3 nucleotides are TGTGCTAGTGGTTTGGGGCTAGGGGACAATGAGCAGTTCTTC. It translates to CASGLGLGDNEQFF.

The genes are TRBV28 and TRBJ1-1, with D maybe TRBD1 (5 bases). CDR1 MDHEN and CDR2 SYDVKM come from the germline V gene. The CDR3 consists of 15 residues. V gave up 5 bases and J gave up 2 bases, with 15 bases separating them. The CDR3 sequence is CASSPLKTENTEAFF. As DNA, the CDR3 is TGTGCCAGCAGTCCCCTAAAGACAGAAAACACTGAAGCTTTCTTT.

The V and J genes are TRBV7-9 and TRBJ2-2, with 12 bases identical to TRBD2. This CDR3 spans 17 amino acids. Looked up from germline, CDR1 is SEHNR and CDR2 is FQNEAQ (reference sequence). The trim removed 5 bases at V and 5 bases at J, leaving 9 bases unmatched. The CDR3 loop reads CASSPTSGTSGTGELFF. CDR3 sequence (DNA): TGTGCCAGCAGCCCTACATCCGGGACTAGCGGGACCGGGGAGCTGTTTTTT. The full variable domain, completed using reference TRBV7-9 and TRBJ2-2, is DTGVSQNPRHKITKRGQNVTFRCDPISEHNRLYWYRQTLGQGPEFLTYFQNEAQLEKSRLLSDRFSAERPKGSFSTLEIQRTEQGDSAMYLCASSPTSGTSGTGELFFGEGSRLTVL.

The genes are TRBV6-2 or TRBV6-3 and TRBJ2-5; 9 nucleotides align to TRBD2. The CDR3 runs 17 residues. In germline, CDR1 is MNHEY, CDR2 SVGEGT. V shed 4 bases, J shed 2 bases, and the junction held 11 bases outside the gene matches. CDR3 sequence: CASSSGPLAGKQETQYF. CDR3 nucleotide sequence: TGTGCCAGCAGTTCGGGCCCCCTAGCGGGAAAACAAGAGACCCAGTACTTC.